Presented here are 7 T cell receptor beta chains from one specimen sequenced in a study of neoadjuvant nivolumab and ipilimumab in lung cancer. The repertoire was sequenced with immunoSEQ multiplex PCR; TCRdb's copy has only in-frame clones and lacks some. The repertoire holds 30,000 to 35,000 clones, with roughly 90% as singletons. The sequencing here drew on peripheral blood, taken after neoadjuvant nivolumab, alone or with ipilimumab, at or shortly before surgery. The receptors here all came from an adult with non-small cell lung cancer.

V usage is TRBV7-6 and J usage is TRBJ2-2, with D possibly matching TRBD2 (6 bases). V was pared by 0 bases and J by 8 bases, with 7 bases between. Germline V gene data show CDR1 as SGHVS and CDR2 as FNYEAQ. The CDR3 is 13 residues long. The CDR3 reads CASSLALAGELFF. DNA of the CDR3: TGTGCCAGCAGCTTAGCCCTAGCGGGGGAGCTGTTTTTT.

The chain joins TRBV15 to TRBJ2-2, with TRBD2 matching 9 bases. CDR3 length equals 16 residues. The V gene's germline CDR1 is LNHNV and CDR2 YYDKDF (reference sequence). The trim removed 6 bases at V and 2 bases at J, leaving 7 bases unmatched. The CDR3 sequence: CATSTSSGVNTGELFF. CDR3 DNA sequence: TGTGCCACCAGTACTTCTAGCGGGGTTAACACCGGGGAGCTGTTTTTT.

The chain employs TRBV6-5 and TRBJ1-4, with TRBD1 as a possible D gene (6 bases). CDR3 length equals 15 residues. Trimming took off 5 bases at V and 1 base at J, with 11 bases between the two ends. CDR1 and CDR2 from the germline V gene are MNHEY and SVGAGI. CDR3 coding DNA: TGTGCCAGCAGTCCAACAGGGAGAACTAATGAAAAACTGTTTTTT. This sequence encodes CASSPTGRTNEKLFF.

The J gene is TRBJ2-3, the V gene TRBV5-1; TRBD2 is a possible D gene (5 bases). V gave up 0 bases and J gave up 0 bases, with 8 bases separating them. CDR3 length: 15 amino acids. Germline V gene data show CDR1 as SGHRS and CDR2 as YFSETQ. CDR3 nucleotide sequence: TGCGCCAGCAGCTTGGTAAGGACTAGCACAGATACGCAGTATTTT. It specifies CASSLVRTSTDTQYF.

The V gene is TRBV5-1, the J gene TRBJ2-1; 10 bases are shared with TRBD2. This CDR3 has 20 residues. The junction had 12 bases not matched to a gene; V was cut back by 0 bases and J by 0 bases. CDR1 and CDR2 (germline): SGHRS, YFSETQ. The CDR3 sequence: CASSLGGSTSGRSSYNEQFF. Written as DNA, the CDR3 is TGCGCCAGCAGCTTGGGTGGGTCGACTAGCGGGCGAAGCTCCTACAATGAGCAGTTCTTC.

The chain employs TRBV5-1 and TRBJ2-3; a weak D match, TRBD2 (5 bases). Deletions cut 0 bases from V and 0 bases from J, with 14 bases between. Germline CDR1 SGHRS, CDR2 YFSETQ. This CDR3 region has 17 residues. DNA of the CDR3: TGCGCCAGCAGCTTGGTTGGTAGGGAGTCTAGCACAGATACGCAGTATTTT. It is translated as CASSLVGRESSTDTQYF.

This chain connects TRBV7-9 to TRBJ2-6; 11 bases map to TRBD1. With 2 bases clipped from V and 4 bases from J, the junction kept 7 bases outside the gene matches. The CDR3 spans 18 residues. Per germline, CDR1 SEHNR and CDR2 FQNEAQ (reference sequence). The CDR3 reads CASSLIGQGARGANVLTF. CDR3 bases: TGTGCCAGCAGCTTAATAGGACAGGGGGCGCGCGGGGCCAACGTCCTGACTTTC.